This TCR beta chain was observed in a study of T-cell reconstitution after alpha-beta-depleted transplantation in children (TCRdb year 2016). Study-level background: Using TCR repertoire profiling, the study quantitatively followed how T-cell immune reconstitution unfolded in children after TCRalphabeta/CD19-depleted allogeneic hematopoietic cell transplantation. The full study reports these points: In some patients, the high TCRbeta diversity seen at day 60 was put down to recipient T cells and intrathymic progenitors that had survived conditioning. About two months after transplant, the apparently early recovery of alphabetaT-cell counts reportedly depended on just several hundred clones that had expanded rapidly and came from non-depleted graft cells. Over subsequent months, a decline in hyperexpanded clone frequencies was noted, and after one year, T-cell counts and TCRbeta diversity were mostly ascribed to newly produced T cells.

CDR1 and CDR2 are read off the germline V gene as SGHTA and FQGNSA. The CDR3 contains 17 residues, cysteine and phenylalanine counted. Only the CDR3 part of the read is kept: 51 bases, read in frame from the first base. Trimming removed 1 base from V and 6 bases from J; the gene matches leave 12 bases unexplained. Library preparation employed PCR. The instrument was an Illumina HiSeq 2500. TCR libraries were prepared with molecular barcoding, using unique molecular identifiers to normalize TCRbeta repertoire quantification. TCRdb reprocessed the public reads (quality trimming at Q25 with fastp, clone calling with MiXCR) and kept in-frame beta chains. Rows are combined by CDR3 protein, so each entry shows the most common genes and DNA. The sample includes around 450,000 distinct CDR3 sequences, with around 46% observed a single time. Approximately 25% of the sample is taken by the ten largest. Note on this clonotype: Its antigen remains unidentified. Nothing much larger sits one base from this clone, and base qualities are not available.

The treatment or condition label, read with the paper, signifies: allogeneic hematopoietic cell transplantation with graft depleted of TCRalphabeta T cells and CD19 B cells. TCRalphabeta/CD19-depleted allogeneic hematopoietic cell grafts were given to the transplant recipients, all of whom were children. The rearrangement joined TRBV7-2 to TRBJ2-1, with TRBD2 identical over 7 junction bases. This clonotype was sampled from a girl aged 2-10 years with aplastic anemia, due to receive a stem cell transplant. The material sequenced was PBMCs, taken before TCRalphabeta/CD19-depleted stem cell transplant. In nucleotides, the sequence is TGTGCCAGCAGCTTAGAGTCCGACGGCGGGGGAATCAATGAGCAGTTCTTC. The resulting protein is CASSLESDGGGINEQFF.